Reported below is one TCR beta chain. Its antigen is not yet known. The record has no base qualities; no much larger clone is one base away. The entry originates in a study of blood T cell repertoires in COVID-19 (dated by TCRdb to about 2020). Study-wide context: Samples from collaborators originated in the United States, Italy and Spain and spanned both the acute and convalescent phases of COVID-19. The material from the prospective study consisted of cDNA or gDNA derived from T cells, B-cell-depleted T cells, or PBMCs. Samples were obtained from the ongoing ImmuneRACE study (first 160 participants) and from about 1,300 subjects provided by 6 global collaborators. Where available, HLA class I and class II types were taken from metadata supplied by the sample provider and were not determined by assay-based typing. The dataset comprised deeply sampled blood TCRbeta repertoires from subjects exposed to, actively infected with, or recovered from COVID-19. The repertoires were made available in a free public database intended to serve as a resource for research on the immune response to SARS-CoV-2. Nearly every sample came with metadata listing a de-identified subject ID, COVID-19 status, age in years and sex.

Participants in the prospective study were aged roughly 18 to 100 years, lived in under 30 United States geographic areas, and enrolled through a virtual design. In the prospective study, participants were assigned to cohorts based on the clinical history participants reported in a screening survey and a study questionnaire. Exposed participants were defined as having been in contact with someone with a PCR-confirmed or clinician-diagnosed COVID-19 case within 2 weeks of study entry. Mobile phlebotomists in the prospective study collected whole blood, serum and a nasopharyngeal or oropharyngeal swab from every participant. Prospective study participants could optionally give additional blood draws and questionnaires over an approximately 2-month period. Blood samples from the prospective study were shipped frozen or at room temperature prior to DNA extraction. The immunoSEQ Assay, a bias-controlled multiplex PCR, was used to amplify TCRbeta CDR3 regions from genomic DNA. The authors' analysis ran thus. The number of nucleated cells in each sample was estimated from the amplification of reference gene primers within the assay. Sequence reads were collapsed and filtered to measure the absolute abundance of every unique TCRbeta CDR3 rearrangement. For each sample, productive Simpson clonality was calculated as the square root of Simpson's diversity index across productive rearrangements. The table was pulled from immuneACCESS by TCRdb, which kept in-frame rearrangements only. Such tables lose some clones; where checked, under half of the loss comes from unresolved V genes, and the rest has no known cause. D and trimming were read from the DNA, whereas the V and J calls and clone size are those reported in that table. This sample gives about 200,000 clones in total; about 80% of them show up just once. The ten largest clones add up to roughly 4.8% of the sample.

The paper as a whole reports these results and caveats: The amount of clinical and demographic metadata varied by source and participant and was provided uncurated.

V is shortened by 4 bases, J by 8 bases, and the region joining them spans 13 bases. CDR1 is given as KGHDR and CDR2 as SFDVKD, both from the germline V gene. The CDR3 sequence holds 13 residues, the cysteine and phenylalanine included. Only the CDR3 DNA is retained, 39 bases long and in frame from the first base. Recombination linked TRBV24-1 to TRBJ1-2; TRBD1 is a weak D gene call, 5 bases matching. This sequence originates from a woman aged 50 to 65 who had been exposed to COVID-19. Sequencing input: PBMCs or T cells enriched from blood (not recorded which). The nucleotides are TGTGCCACCAGTGACCCAGGGATCTCGGGCTACACCTTC. It encodes CATSDPGISGYTF.